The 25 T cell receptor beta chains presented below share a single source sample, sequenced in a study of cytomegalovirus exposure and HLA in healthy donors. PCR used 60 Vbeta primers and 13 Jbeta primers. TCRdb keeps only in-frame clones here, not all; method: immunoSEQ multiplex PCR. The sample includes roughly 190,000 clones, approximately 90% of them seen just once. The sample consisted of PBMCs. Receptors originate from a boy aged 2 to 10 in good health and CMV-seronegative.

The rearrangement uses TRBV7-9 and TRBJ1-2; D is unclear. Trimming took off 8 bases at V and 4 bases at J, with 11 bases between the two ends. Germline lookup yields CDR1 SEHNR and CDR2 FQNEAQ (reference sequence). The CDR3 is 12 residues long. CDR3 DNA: TGTGCCAGCCGAGAAGACTTCTATGGCTACACCTTC. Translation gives CASREDFYGYTF.

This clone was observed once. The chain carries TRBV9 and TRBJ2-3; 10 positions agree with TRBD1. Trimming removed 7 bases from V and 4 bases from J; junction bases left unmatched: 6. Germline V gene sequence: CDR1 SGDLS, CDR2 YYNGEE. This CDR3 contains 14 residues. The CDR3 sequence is CASAGQGVADTQYF. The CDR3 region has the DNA TGTGCCAGCGCCGGACAGGGGGTGGCAGATACGCAGTATTTT.

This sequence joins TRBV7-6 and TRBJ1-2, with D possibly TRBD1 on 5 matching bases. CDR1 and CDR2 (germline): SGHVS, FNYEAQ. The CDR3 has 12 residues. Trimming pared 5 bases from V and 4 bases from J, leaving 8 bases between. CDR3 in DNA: TGTGCCAGCAGCGCTGACAGCTATGGCTACACCTTC. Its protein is CASSADSYGYTF.

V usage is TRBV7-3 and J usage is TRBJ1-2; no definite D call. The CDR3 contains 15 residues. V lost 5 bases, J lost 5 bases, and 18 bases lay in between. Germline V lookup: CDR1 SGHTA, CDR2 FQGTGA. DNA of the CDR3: TGTGCCAGCAGCCCTAGTAAGTCCCTGCAGTATGGCTACACCTTC. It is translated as CASSPSKSLQYGYTF.

The CDR3 region is CASRTSTGKNTIYF. The CDR3 DNA follows: TGTGCCAGCCGAACCTCGACAGGGAAAAACACCATATATTTT. The chain links TRBV28 to TRBJ1-3; TRBD1 matches at 7 bases. The J segment lost 6 bases and the V segment lost 8 bases, leaving 10 bases of the junction unmatched. The CDR3 loop spans 14 amino acids. CDR1 and CDR2 (germline): MDHEN, SYDVKM.

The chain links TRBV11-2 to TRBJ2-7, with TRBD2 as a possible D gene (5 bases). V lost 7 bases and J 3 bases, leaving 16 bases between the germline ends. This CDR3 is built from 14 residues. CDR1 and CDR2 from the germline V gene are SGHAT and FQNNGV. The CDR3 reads CASTQRGTSYEQYF. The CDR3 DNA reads TGTGCCAGCACCCAACGGGGTACTAGCTACGAGCAGTACTTC.

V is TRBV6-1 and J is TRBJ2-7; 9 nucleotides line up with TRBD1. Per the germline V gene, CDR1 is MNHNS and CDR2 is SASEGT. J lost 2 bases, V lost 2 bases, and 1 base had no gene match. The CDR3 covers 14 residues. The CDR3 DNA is TGTGCCAGCAGTGAATGGGACAGGGCCTACGAGCAGTACTTC. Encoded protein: CASSEWDRAYEQYF.

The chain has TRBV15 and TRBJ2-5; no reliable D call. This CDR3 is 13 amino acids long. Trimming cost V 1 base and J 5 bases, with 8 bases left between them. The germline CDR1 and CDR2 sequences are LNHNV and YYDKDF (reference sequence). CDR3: CATSRVKRETQYF. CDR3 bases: TGTGCCACCAGCAGAGTCAAACGGGAGACCCAGTACTTC.

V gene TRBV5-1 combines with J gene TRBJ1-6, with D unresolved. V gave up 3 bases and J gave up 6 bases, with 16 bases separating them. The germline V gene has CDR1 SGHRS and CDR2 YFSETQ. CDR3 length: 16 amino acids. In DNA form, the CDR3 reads TGCGCCAGCAGCTCTGCGTGGAGGCTAACTAATTCACCCCTCCACTTT. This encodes CASSSAWRLTNSPLHF.

The chain's CDR3 is CASSTRDTQYF. The CDR3 DNA reads as TGTGCCAGCAGCACCCGGGATACGCAGTATTTT. The chain couples TRBV11-2 to TRBJ2-3, with D unclear. Trimming took off 5 bases at V and 6 bases at J, with 6 bases between the two ends. The germline CDR1 and CDR2 sequences are SGHAT and FQNNGV. This CDR3 contains 11 residues.

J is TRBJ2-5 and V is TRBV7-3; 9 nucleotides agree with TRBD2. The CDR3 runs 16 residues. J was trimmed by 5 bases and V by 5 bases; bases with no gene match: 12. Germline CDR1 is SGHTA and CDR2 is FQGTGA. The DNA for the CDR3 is TGTGCCAGCAGCCTAAGGGCGCTAGCGGGGACTGAGACCCAGTACTTC. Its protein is CASSLRALAGTETQYF.

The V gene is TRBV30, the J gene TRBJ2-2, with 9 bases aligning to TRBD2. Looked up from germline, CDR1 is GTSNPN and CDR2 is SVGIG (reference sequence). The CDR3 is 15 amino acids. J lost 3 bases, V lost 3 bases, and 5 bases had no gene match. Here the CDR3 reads CAWRVAGADTGELFF. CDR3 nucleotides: TGTGCCTGGAGGGTAGCGGGAGCGGACACCGGGGAGCTGTTTTTT.

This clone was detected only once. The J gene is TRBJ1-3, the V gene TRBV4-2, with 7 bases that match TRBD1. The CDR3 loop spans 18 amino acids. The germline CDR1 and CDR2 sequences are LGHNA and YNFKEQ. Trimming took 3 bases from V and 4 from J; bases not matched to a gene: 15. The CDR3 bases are TGTGCCAGCAGCCAGCCCGTAAGACAGGGTGTTCCGGGAAACACCATATATTTT. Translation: CASSQPVRQGVPGNTIYF.

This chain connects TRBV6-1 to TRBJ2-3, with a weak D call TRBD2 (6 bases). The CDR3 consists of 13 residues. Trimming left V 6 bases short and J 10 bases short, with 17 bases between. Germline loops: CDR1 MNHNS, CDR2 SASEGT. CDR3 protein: CASRNQLGGSQYF. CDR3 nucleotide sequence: TGTGCCAGCAGAAATCAGTTGGGGGGATCGCAGTATTTT.

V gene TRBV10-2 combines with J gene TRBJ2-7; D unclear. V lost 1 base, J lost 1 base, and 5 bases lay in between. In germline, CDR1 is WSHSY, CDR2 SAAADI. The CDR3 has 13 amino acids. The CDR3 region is CASSEFTSYEQYF. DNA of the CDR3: TGCGCCAGCAGTGAGTTTACTTCCTACGAGCAGTACTTC.

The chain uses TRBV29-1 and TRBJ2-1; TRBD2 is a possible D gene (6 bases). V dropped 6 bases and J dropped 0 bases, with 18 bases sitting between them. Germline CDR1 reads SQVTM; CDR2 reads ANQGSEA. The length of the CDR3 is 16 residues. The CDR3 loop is CSVLGVAALSYNEQFF. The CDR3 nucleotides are TGCAGCGTCCTGGGGGTAGCGGCCCTCTCCTACAATGAGCAGTTCTTC.

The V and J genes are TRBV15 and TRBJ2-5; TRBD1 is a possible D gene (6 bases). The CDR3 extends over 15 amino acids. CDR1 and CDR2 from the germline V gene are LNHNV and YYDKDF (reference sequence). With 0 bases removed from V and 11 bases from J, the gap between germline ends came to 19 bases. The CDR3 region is CATSRDQGIPLEQYF. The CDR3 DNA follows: TGTGCCACCAGCAGAGATCAGGGGATACCCCTGGAGCAGTACTTC.

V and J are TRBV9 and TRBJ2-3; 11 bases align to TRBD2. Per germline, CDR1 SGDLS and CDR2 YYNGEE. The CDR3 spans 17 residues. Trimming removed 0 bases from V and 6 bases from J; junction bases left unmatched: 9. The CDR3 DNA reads TGTGCCAGCAGCGTAGGTAGGTCGGGACTAGCGGTCGATACGCAGTATTTT. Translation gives CASSVGRSGLAVDTQYF. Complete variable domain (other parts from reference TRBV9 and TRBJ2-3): DSGVTQTPKHLITATGQRVTLRCSPRSGDLSVYWYQQSLDQGLQFLIQYYNGEERAKGNILERFSAQQFPDLHSELNLSSLELGDSALYFCASSVGRSGLAVDTQYFGPGTRLTVL.

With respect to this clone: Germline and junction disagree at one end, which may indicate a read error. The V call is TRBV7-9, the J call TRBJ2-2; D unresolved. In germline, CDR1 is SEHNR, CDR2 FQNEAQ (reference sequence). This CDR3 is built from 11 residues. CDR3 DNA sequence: TGTTCCAGCAGCATTCTCGGGGAGCTGTTTTTT. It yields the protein CSSSILGELFF.

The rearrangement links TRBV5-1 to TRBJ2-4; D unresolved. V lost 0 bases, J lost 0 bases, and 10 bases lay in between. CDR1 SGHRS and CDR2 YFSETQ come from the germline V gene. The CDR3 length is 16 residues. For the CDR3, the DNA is TGCGCCAGCAGCTTGGAGTTCGGCGGAGCCAAAAACATTCAGTACTTC. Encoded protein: CASSLEFGGAKNIQYF.

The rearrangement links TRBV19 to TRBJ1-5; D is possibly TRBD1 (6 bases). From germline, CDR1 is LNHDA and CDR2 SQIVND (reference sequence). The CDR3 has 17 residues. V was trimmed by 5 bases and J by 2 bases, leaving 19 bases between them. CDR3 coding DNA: TGTGCCAGTAGTTCCAGGGGCCCCGGGGTGGGCAATCAGCCCCAGCATTTT. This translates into CASSSRGPGVGNQPQHF.

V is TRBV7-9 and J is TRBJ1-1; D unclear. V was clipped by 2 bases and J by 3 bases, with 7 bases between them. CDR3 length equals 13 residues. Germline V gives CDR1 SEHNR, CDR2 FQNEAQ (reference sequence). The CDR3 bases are TGTGCCAGCAGCTTAAGAACAGACACTGAAGCTTTCTTT. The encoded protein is CASSLRTDTEAFF.

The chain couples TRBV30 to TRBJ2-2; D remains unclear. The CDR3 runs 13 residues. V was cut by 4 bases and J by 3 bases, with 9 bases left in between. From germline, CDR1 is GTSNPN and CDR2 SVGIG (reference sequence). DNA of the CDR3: TGTGCCTGGAAACCGGTGCACACCGGGGAGCTGTTTTTT. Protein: CAWKPVHTGELFF.

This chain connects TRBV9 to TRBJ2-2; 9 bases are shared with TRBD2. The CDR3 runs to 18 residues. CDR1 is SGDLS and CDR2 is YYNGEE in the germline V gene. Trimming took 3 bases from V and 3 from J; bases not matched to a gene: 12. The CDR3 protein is CASSGGGGGGPYTGELFF. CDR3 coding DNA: TGTGCCAGCAGCGGCGGGGGCGGGGGGGGGCCTTACACCGGGGAGCTGTTTTTT.

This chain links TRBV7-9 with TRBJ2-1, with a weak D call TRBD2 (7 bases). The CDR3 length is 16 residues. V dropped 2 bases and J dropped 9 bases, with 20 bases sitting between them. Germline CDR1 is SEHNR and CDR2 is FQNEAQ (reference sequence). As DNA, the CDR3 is TGTGCCAGCAGCTTACCACAAACCCAAGGGGGGGTTGAGCAGTTCTTC. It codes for CASSLPQTQGGVEQFF.